Described below is a single TCR beta chain sequence and its context. There were TCR beta CDR3 regions amplified from RNA transcripts. TCR CDR3 underwent first-round RT-PCR with the HTBI primer set. One entry per CDR3 protein results from TCRdb running MiXCR on the multiplex PCR reads. The profile shows hundreds of thousands of distinct CDR3 sequences, more than 15% of them singletons. These data belong to a study of T cells in Graves' hyperthyroidism and ophthalmopathy. V lost 5 bases and J lost 10, with 12 bases in between. This CDR3 is built from 12 residues. The germline gives CDR1 LNHDA, CDR2 SQIVND (reference sequence).

The sequencing sample was made of blood. V usage is TRBV19 and J usage is TRBJ1-5; no clear D. This clonotype was sampled from a woman between 35 and 50 years old with Graves' ophthalmopathy. This chain's CDR3 is CASSERREPQHF. For the CDR3, the DNA is TGTGCCAGTAGTGAGAGGAGGGAACCCCAGCATTTT.